Here is one T cell receptor (beta chain) with its context. Its specificity is unknown. TCRdb reanalysed the RT-PCR reads using MiXCR and keeps one entry per CDR3 protein. This table has about 700,000 distinct CDR3 sequences, approximately 15% appearing once. Unmatched junction bases numbered 13, after V lost 5 bases and J lost 4 bases. This CDR3 is built from 16 residues. The sample comes from a study of response to subunit inactivated influenza vaccine. Study-level findings and limits: Authors suggested each seasonal influenza vaccination recruits few new T cells.

This clonotype was obtained from a man in his fifties or sixties who received an inactivated influenza vaccine. Here the sequenced sample was PBMCs from blood, taken less than 15 days before vaccination. The chain has TRBV12-3 or TRBV12-4 and TRBJ1-2; 7 bases map to TRBD1. In DNA, the CDR3 is TGTGCCAGCAGTCTATTCCCGCCGGGACAGTTCTATGGCTACACCTTC. Translation: CASSLFPPGQFYGYTF.